The 18 T cell receptor beta chains given below trace back to one sample, sequenced in a study of blood T cell repertoires in COVID-19. The protocol was immunoSEQ multiplex PCR, while the TCRdb copy is restricted to in-frame clones and leaves out a portion. The profile shows 170,000 or so clones, 80% to 90% of them singletons. The material sequenced was peripheral blood. Receptor source: a man between 18 and 29 years old who had recovered from COVID-19.

The V call is TRBV9, the J call TRBJ1-1; D gene uncertain. V lost 3 bases to trimming and J lost 5 bases, with 11 bases between them. This CDR3 contains 13 residues. Looked up from germline, CDR1 is SGDLS and CDR2 is YYNGEE. DNA of the CDR3: TGTGCCAGCAGCGCAGAGGAGAGAACTGAAGCTTTCTTT. This encodes CASSAEERTEAFF.

The V call is TRBV12-3 or TRBV12-4, the J call TRBJ1-5; perhaps TRBD1 as D (5 bases). The CDR3 contains 12 residues. The V gene lost 6 bases and the J gene lost 7 bases, with 10 bases spanning the gap. DNA of the CDR3: TGTGCCAGCAGCCGCCAGGGCCAGCCCCAGCATTTT. It encodes CASSRQGQPQHF.

In DNA form, the CDR3 reads TGTGCCAGCTCACCAGTTCGGGGATCTGGGGCCAACGTCCTGACTTTC. Its translation: CASSPVRGSGANVLTF. J is TRBJ2-6 and V is TRBV18; weak D call: TRBD2 (5 bases). Germline assignment: CDR1 KGHSH and CDR2 LQKENI. The CDR3 loop spans 16 amino acids. The V gene lost 2 bases and the J gene lost 1 base, with 9 bases spanning the gap.

J is TRBJ2-7 and V is TRBV7-2; TRBD2 might be the D (5 bases). The ends were cut back, 1 base at V and 3 bases at J, with 10 bases in the middle. CDR1 SGHTA and CDR2 FQGNSA come from the germline V gene. This CDR3 is 14 amino acids long. CDR3 DNA sequence: TGTGCCAGCAGCTTAGGGACGGGAAACTACGAGCAGTACTTC. Its protein is CASSLGTGNYEQYF.

This sequence joins TRBV7-8 and TRBJ1-4, with a weak D call TRBD1 (5 bases). The CDR3 spans 14 residues. With 5 bases removed from V and 6 bases from J, the gap between germline ends came to 13 bases. The V gene's germline CDR1 is SGHVS and CDR2 FQNEAQ. The CDR3 region is CASSPSWGDEKLFF. Written as DNA, the CDR3 is TGTGCCAGCAGCCCCTCGTGGGGGGATGAAAAACTGTTTTTT.

This chain uses TRBV19 with TRBJ1-1; D not certain. V lost 7 bases to trimming and J lost 0 bases, with 12 bases between them. CDR1 and CDR2 from the germline V gene are LNHDA and SQIVND (reference sequence). The CDR3 spans 14 residues. CDR3 in amino acids: CASKERRVNTEAFF. In DNA, the CDR3 is TGTGCCAGTAAAGAGAGGAGGGTGAACACTGAAGCTTTCTTT. Complete variable domain (other parts from reference TRBV19 and TRBJ1-1): DGGITQSPKYLFRKEGQNVTLSCEQNLNHDAMYWYRQDPGQGLRLIYYSQIVNDFQKGDIAEGYSVSREKKESFPLTVTSAQKNPTAFYLCASKERRVNTEAFFGQGTRLTVV.

The J gene is TRBJ1-3, the V gene TRBV5-6, with D possibly TRBD1 on 5 matching bases. V lost 3 bases and J lost 8, with 21 bases in between. Germline-derived CDR1 and CDR2 are SGHDT and YYEEEE. This CDR3 contains 16 residues. The CDR3, as DNA: TGTGCCAGCAGCTACCGCGGGGCACCTCATTTTGACACCATATATTTT. Residues: CASSYRGAPHFDTIYF.

V gene TRBV29-1 combines with J gene TRBJ2-3; 9 bases match TRBD2. Germline CDR1 reads SQVTM; CDR2 reads ANQGSEA. The CDR3 consists of 15 residues. V was clipped by 3 bases and J by 3 bases; unmatched bases: 7. The CDR3 loop reads CSVEGGRAFTDTQYF. CDR3 DNA sequence: TGCAGCGTTGAGGGCGGGAGGGCCTTTACAGATACGCAGTATTTT.

This clone was found once. V and J are TRBV5-1 and TRBJ1-2; 9 bases line up with TRBD1. Trimming took 8 bases from V and 8 from J; bases not matched to a gene: 7. This CDR3 contains 12 residues. Germline loops: CDR1 SGHRS, CDR2 YFSETQ. CDR3 protein: CARGQGPWGYTF. The CDR3 coding sequence is TGCGCCAGGGGACAGGGTCCTTGGGGCTACACCTTC.

The chain joins TRBV2 to TRBJ2-1; 7 bases are shared with TRBD2. Germline CDR1 is SNHLY and CDR2 is FYNNEI. The CDR3 length is 14 residues. Trimming removed 9 bases from V and 5 bases from J; junction bases left unmatched: 10. The CDR3 is CASNSGLGDNEQFF. The CDR3 region has the DNA TGTGCCAGTAATAGCGGGTTAGGGGACAATGAGCAGTTCTTC.

The genes are TRBV12-3 or TRBV12-4 and TRBJ2-3; D might be TRBD1 (6 bases). The length of the CDR3 is 13 residues. Trimming stripped 5 bases from V and 14 bases from J, with 20 bases between. CDR3 amino acids: CASSPHPRGRGYF. Written as DNA, the CDR3 is TGTGCCAGCAGTCCGCATCCCAGGGGAAGGGGGTATTTT.

The CDR3 nucleotides read TGTGCCAGCAGCCAAGAATCGCAGGTCGTGAACACTGAAGCTTTCTTT. Its protein product is CASSQESQVVNTEAFF. The J gene is TRBJ1-1, the V gene TRBV4-2; D call uncertain. Germline CDR1 LGHNA, CDR2 YNFKEQ. The CDR3 spans 16 residues. V lost 0 bases and J 0 bases, leaving 11 bases between the germline ends.

J is TRBJ2-5 and V is TRBV7-2; TRBD1 is a possible D gene (5 bases). This CDR3 comprises 14 residues. Germline assignment: CDR1 SGHTA and CDR2 FQGNSA. The V end was cut by 2 bases, the J end by 3 bases, with 10 bases between. The CDR3 coding sequence is TGTGCCAGCAGCTTACAGGGATCTAAAGAGACCCAGTACTTC. This sequence encodes CASSLQGSKETQYF.

V and J are TRBV2 and TRBJ2-7; 9 bases agree with TRBD2. V gave up 0 bases and J gave up 6 bases; unmatched junction bases: 3. Germline CDR1 SNHLY, CDR2 FYNNEI. The CDR3 consists of 14 residues. CDR3 region: CASSEASGRFEQYF. The CDR3 DNA sequence: TGTGCCAGCAGTGAAGCAAGCGGGAGGTTCGAGCAGTACTTC.

The chain employs TRBV6-5 and TRBJ2-7; D is perhaps TRBD2 (6 bases). Germline CDR1 MNHEY, CDR2 SVGAGI. Trimming removed 4 bases at V and 7 bases at J, with 8 bases between. This CDR3 has 11 amino acids. The CDR3 spells CASSWAGEQYF. The CDR3 DNA is TGTGCCAGCAGTTGGGCGGGAGAGCAGTACTTC.

The chain recombines TRBV9 with TRBJ2-7; a possible D gene is TRBD2 (6 bases). Germline CDR1 reads SGDLS; CDR2 reads YYNGEE. This CDR3 is built from 11 residues. V lost 7 bases, J lost 6 bases, and 11 bases lay in between. The CDR3: CASVGGGEQYF. In nucleotides, the CDR3 is TGTGCCAGCGTCGGGGGAGGCGAGCAGTACTTC.

The chain is built from TRBV7-9 and TRBJ2-2; a weak D match, TRBD2 (5 bases). V gave up 5 bases and J gave up 3 bases, with 19 bases separating them. The CDR3 loop spans 17 amino acids. The germline gives CDR1 SEHNR, CDR2 FQNEAQ (reference sequence). This chain's CDR3 is CASSPRRAGVDTGELFF. CDR3 DNA: TGTGCCAGCAGCCCCAGGCGGGCAGGTGTTGACACCGGGGAGCTGTTTTTT.

The chain uses TRBV7-3 and TRBJ2-5; D may be TRBD1 (6 bases). V was clipped by 4 bases and J by 4 bases, with 10 bases between them. Germline lookup yields CDR1 SGHTA and CDR2 FQGTGA. The CDR3 is 13 residues long. The CDR3 DNA is TGTGCCAGCAGCTCTACAGGGCGAGAGACCCAGTACTTC. Encoded protein: CASSSTGRETQYF.